This TCR beta chain was captured in a study of cytomegalovirus exposure and HLA in healthy donors. The trim removed 6 bases at V and 4 bases at J, leaving 12 bases unmatched. The CDR3 is 17 residues long. PCR primers comprised 60 Vbeta and 13 Jbeta primers. TCRdb's copy holds only in-frame clones and misses some; the assay was immunoSEQ multiplex PCR. The repertoire holds about 100,000 clones, around 80% seen once, with less than 0.95% in the top ten. Sequencing was done on a sample of PBMCs. The V call is TRBV6-7, the J call TRBJ1-1, with 12 positions matching TRBD1. TRBV6-7 is labeled an ORF, and its function is uncertain. This receptor was identified in a woman in her fifties or sixties in good health and CMV-seronegative. CDR3 protein: CASRFHGTGGLGTEAFF. DNA for the CDR3: TGTGCCAGCAGATTCCACGGGACAGGGGGCTTAGGCACTGAAGCTTTCTTT.